The present T cell receptor beta chain was sequenced within a study of shared clonotypes between healthy human individuals. With regard to this clone: The antigen is not known.

Generated by immunoSEQ multiplex PCR, the TCRdb table keeps only in-frame clones and is missing some. The table lists about 2.4 million clones, more than 85% of them singletons. Study-wide findings and caveats: Sequencing of the sorted subsets was shown by rarefaction to be incomplete despite large depth. Sequencing depth was a factor that was expected to affect clonotype sharing among donors. Among a few donors, 4.5% to 5.5% of naive CD4 clonotypes were found in common.

Trimming removed 2 bases at V and 7 bases at J, with 17 bases between. The V gene's germline CDR1 is MNHEY and CDR2 SMNVEV (reference sequence). The CDR3 consists of 16 residues. This sequence joins TRBV27 and TRBJ2-2; D is unclear. This receptor was obtained from a man aged 18 to 35 in good health. Some clones in this sample may be carry-over from other donors' samples. The specimen sequenced was naive CD4+ T cells from PBMCs. Described subset: CD45RA+ positively selected. The CDR3 DNA is TGTGCCAGCAGTTTAACCACTATCTCTCCCGTCGGGGAGCTGTTTTTT. It encodes CASSLTTISPVGELFF.